The clone carrying this TCR beta chain was recorded at least ten times. The read stops 3 residues short of the end of the CDR3; the missing end is completed from the germline J gene. The data originate from a study of T cell clonality in common variable immunodeficiency. TCRdb keeps only in-frame clones here, not all; method: immunoSEQ multiplex PCR. The data show 35,000 to 55,000 clones, with none appearing a single time. Caucasian heritage predominated among both patients and controls. The germline V gene encodes CDR1 KGHSH and CDR2 LQKENI. CDR3 size: 12 residues. Sequenced sample: peripheral blood mononuclear cells. The clonotype comes from a person aged 18 to 75 in good health. The chain is built from TRBV18 and TRBJ1-2; D gene ambiguous. CDR3: CASSPESRGYTF. The covered CDR3 bases are TGTGCCAGCTCGCCTGAAAGTCGGGGC. The entire variable domain, with the rest obtained from reference TRBV18 and TRBJ1-2, is as follows: NAGVMQNPRHLVRRRGQEARLRCSPMKGHSHVYWYRQLPEEGLKFMVYLQKENIIDESGMPKERFSAEFPKEGPSILRIQQVVRGDSAAYFCASSPESRGYTFGSGTRLTVV.